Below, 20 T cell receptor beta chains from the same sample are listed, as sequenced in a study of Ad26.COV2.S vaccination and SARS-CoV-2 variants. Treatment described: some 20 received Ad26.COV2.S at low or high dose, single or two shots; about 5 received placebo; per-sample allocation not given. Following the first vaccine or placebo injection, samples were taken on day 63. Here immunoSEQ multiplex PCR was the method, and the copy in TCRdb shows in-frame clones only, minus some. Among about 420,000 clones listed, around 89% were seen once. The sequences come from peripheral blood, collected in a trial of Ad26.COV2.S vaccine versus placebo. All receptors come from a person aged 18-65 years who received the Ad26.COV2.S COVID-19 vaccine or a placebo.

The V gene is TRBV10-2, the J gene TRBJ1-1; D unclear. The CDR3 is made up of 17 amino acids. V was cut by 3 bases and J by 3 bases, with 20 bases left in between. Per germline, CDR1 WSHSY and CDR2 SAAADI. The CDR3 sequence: CASSDRREGRIYTEAFF. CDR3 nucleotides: TGCGCCAGCAGTGATAGACGGGAGGGAAGGATATACACTGAAGCTTTCTTT.

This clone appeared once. The DNA of the CDR3 is TGTGCCAGCAGCTTGATCAACACCGGGGAGCTGTTTTTT. Residues: CASSLINTGELFF. The V gene is TRBV7-3, the J gene TRBJ2-2; D uncertain. V was clipped by 3 bases and J by 2 bases, with 4 bases between them. The germline CDR1 and CDR2 sequences are SGHTA and FQGTGA. This CDR3 has 13 residues.

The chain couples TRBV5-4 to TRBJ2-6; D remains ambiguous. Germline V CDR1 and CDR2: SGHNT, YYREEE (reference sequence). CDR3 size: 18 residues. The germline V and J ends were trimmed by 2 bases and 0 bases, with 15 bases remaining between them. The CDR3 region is CASSFGGNPRSGANVLTF. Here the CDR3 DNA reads TGTGCCAGCAGCTTCGGCGGCAACCCTCGCTCTGGGGCCAACGTCCTGACTTTC.

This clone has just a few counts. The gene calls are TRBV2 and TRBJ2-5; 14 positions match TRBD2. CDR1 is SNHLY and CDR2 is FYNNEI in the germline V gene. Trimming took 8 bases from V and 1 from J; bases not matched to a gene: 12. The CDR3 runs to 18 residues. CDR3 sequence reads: CASSDGTSGGEIQETQYF. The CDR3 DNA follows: TGTGCCAGCTCGGACGGGACTAGCGGGGGAGAGATCCAAGAGACCCAGTACTTC. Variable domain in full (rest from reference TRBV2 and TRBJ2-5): EPEVTQTPSHQVTQMGQEVILRCVPISNHLYFYWYRQILGQKVEFLVSFYNNEISEKSEIFDDQFSVERPDGSNFTLKIRSTKLEDSAMYFCASSDGTSGGEIQETQYFGPGTRLLVL.

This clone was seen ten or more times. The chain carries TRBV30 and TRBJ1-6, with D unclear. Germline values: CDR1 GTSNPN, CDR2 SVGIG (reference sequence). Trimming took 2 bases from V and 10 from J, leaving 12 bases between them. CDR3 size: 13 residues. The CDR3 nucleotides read TGTGCCTGGAGTCGGGGAGAAAGGTCACCCCTCCACTTT. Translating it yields CAWSRGERSPLHF. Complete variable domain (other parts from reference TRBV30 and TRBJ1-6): SQTIHQWPATLVQPVGSPLSLECTVEGTSNPNLYWYRQAAGRGLQLLFYSVGIGQISSEVPQNLSASRPQDRQFILSSKKLLLSDSGFYLCAWSRGERSPLHFGNGTRLTVT.

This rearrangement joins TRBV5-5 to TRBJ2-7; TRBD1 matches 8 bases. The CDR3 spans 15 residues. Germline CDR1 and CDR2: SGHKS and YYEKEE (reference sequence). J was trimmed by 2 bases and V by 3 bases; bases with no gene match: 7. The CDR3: CASSWRTGKTYEQYF. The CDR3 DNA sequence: TGTGCCAGCAGCTGGAGGACAGGGAAGACCTACGAGCAGTACTTC.

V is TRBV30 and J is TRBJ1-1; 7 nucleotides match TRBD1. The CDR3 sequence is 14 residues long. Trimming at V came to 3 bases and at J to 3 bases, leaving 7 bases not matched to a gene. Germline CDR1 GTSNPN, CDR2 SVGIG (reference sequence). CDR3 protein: CAWSDIQGYTEAFF. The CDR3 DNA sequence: TGTGCCTGGAGCGACATACAGGGGTACACTGAAGCTTTCTTT.

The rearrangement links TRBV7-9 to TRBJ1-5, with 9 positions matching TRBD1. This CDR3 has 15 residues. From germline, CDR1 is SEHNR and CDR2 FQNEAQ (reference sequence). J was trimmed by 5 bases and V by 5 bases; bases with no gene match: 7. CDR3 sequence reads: CASSLGTGRHQPQHF. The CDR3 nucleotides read TGTGCCAGCAGCCTAGGGACAGGGCGGCATCAGCCCCAGCATTTT. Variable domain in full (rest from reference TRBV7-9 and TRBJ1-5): DTGVSQNPRHKITKRGQNVTFRCDPISEHNRLYWYRQTLGQGPEFLTYFQNEAQLEKSRLLSDRFSAERPKGSFSTLEIQRTEQGDSAMYLCASSLGTGRHQPQHFGDGTRLSIL.

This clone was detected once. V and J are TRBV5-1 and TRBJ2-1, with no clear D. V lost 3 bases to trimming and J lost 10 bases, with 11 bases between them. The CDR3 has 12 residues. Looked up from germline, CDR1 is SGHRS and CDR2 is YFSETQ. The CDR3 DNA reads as TGCGCCAGCAGCTCCGTGGTTCACGAGCAGTTCTTC. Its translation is CASSSVVHEQFF.

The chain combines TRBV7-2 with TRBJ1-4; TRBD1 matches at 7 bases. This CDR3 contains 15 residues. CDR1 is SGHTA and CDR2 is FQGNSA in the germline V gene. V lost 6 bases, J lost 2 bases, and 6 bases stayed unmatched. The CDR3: CASRQTGLTNEKLFF. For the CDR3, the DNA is TGTGCCAGCAGACAGACAGGGCTGACTAATGAAAAACTGTTTTTT.

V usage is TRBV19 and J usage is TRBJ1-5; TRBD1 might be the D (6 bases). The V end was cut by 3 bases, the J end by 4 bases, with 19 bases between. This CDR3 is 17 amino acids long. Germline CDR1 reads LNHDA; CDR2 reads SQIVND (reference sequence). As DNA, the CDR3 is TGTGCCAGTAGTATTCAATTGGGGGGGGCCTGGAATCAGCCCCAGCATTTT. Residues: CASSIQLGGAWNQPQHF.

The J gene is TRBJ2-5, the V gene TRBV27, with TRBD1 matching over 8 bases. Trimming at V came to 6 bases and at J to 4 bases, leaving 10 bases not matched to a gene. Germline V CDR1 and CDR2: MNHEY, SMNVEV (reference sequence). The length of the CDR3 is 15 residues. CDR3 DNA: TGTGCCAGCAGCGGACAGGGCTGGATAGCAGAGACCCAGTACTTC. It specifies CASSGQGWIAETQYF.

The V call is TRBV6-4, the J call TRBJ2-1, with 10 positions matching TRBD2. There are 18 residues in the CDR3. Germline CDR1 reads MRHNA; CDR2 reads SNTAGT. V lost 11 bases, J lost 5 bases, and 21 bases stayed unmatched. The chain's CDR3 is CASAVTPVGLAGDNEQFF. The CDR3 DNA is TGTGCCTCAGCAGTGACCCCAGTTGGGCTAGCGGGGGACAATGAGCAGTTCTTC.

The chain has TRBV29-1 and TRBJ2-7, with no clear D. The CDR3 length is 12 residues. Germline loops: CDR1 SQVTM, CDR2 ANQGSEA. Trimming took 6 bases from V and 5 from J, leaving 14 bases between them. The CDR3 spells CSVSPSTNEQYF. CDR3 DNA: TGCAGCGTCTCACCTAGTACCAACGAGCAGTACTTC.

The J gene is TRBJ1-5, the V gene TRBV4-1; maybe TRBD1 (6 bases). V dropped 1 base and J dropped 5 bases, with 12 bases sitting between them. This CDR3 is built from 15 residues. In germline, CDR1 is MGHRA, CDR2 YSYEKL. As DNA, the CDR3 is TGCGCCAGCAGCCAAGGACAGGCGTCGGATCAGCCCCAGCATTTT. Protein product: CASSQGQASDQPQHF.

Here the CDR3 DNA reads TGTGCCAGCAGCCTCGAAGGGAGTAACACTGAAGCTTTCTTT. It encodes CASSLEGSNTEAFF. The V gene is TRBV5-4, the J gene TRBJ1-1; D unresolved. The CDR3 totals 14 residues. V dropped 4 bases and J dropped 2 bases, with 12 bases sitting between them. Germline V gene lookup returns CDR1 SGHNT and CDR2 YYREEE (reference sequence). Based on the CDR3 plus reference TRBV5-4 and TRBJ1-1, the full variable domain is ETGVTQSPTHLIKTRGQQVTLRCSSQSGHNTVSWYQQALGQGPQFIFQYYREEENGRGNFPPRFSGLQFPNYSSELNVNALELDDSALYLCASSLEGSNTEAFFGQGTRLTVV.

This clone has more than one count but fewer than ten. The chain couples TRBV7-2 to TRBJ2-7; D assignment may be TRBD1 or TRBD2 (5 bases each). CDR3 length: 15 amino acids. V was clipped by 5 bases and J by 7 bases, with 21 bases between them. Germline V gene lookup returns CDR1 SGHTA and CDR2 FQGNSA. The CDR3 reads CASSRTGLASGEQYF. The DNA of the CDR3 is TGTGCCAGCAGCCGCACAGGACTTGCCTCGGGGGAGCAGTACTTC.

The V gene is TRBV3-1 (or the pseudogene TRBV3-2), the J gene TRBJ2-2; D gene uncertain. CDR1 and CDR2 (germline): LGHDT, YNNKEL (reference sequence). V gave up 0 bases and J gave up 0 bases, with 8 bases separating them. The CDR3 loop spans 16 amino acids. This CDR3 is CASSQEAGANTGELFF. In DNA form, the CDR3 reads TGTGCCAGCAGCCAAGAGGCAGGTGCGAACACCGGGGAGCTGTTTTTT.

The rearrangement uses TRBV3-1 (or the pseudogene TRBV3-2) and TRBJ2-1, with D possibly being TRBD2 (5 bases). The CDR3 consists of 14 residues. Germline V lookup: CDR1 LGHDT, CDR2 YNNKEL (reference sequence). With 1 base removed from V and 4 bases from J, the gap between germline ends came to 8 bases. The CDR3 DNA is TGTGCCAGCAGCCAAGCAAGCGGTTACAATGAGCAGTTCTTC. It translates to CASSQASGYNEQFF.

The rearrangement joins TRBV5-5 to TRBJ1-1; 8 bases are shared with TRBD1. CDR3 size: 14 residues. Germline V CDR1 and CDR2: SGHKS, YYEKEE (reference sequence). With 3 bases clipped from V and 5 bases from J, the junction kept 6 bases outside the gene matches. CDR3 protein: CASSSGQAGTEAFF. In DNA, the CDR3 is TGTGCCAGCAGCTCGGGACAGGCGGGGACTGAAGCTTTCTTT.